The present entry profiles one TCR beta chain with its context. Its cognate antigen has yet to be identified. Base qualities are missing; no much larger clone stands one base away. The run used an Illumina NovaSeq 6000. Using 5'RACE with constant-segment primers, TCRalpha and TCRbeta cDNA libraries were constructed, with sample barcodes and unique molecular identifiers added in the process. RNA was extracted from every sample with Trizol reagent. Library amplification was performed in two PCR steps, and a second sample barcode and Illumina TruSeq adapters were introduced in the second step. Sequencing of the libraries was done on an Illumina NovaSeq, producing 2 x 150 bp paired-end reads. The paper's data handling went like this. Demultiplexing of reads and collapsing into UMI-guided consensus sequences were performed with migec v1.2.7. Using mixcr v2.1.11, UMI consensuses were aligned to TRA and TRB V and J templates and then assembled into clonotypes. Clonotypes were classified as expanded or contracted when called significant by both edgeR and NoisET, with noise models trained on biological replicates. For edgeR calls, a false discovery rate-adjusted p below 0.01 and a log2 fold-change threshold of 1 were applied. As an exploratory analysis of dynamics, max-normalized trajectories of the 1000 most abundant clonotypes were examined with PCA combined with hierarchical clustering. Separately sequenced CD4+ and CD8+ repertoires were used to assign the CD4 or CD8 phenotype of responding clones. Using fastp trimming at Q25 and MiXCR clonotype assembly, TCRdb reanalyzed the public sequencing data and kept in-frame beta chains. Rows with a matching CDR3 protein are joined into one entry that keeps the most common DNA and genes. V and J calls and clone size were set by TCRdb, not the authors. Within this sample are approximately 490,000 distinct CDR3 sequences, with roughly 22% of them counted one time only. The ten largest clonotypes hold approximately 12% of the sample.

Ficoll-Paque density gradient centrifugation was the method used to isolate PBMCs. This entry comes from a study of T-cell memory formation after mild COVID-19 (dated by TCRdb to the early 2020s). A note on the overall study: TCR sequence clusters from the two donors were largely donor specific. T-cell clones expanding and contracting after mild COVID-19 in two donors were tracked by longitudinal TCRalpha and TCRbeta repertoire sequencing. The cohort comprised two young, previously healthy adult volunteers, one female and one male.

What the study reported, not specific to this receptor: Clones contracting from day 15 to 85 had balanced CD4/CD8 phenotypes, while a second wave expanding from day 15 to 37 was biased towards CD4+. Only two mild cases were covered by the study, and larger cohorts that include severe cases with pre-infection samples were considered necessary. Some responding clones were detected in pre-infection memory, suggesting pre-existing cross-reactive memory T cells joined the SARS-CoV-2 response. Contracting CD4+ clones turned up mainly in the CM and EM memory subsets, whereas EMRA was where CD8+ clones were enriched. SARS-CoV-2 specificity of the second-wave clones peaking on day 37 was not confirmed.

The sample taken for sequencing was PBMCs or a T cell subset sorted from them (not recorded which). This clonotype was sampled from an adult woman who had mild COVID-19 (a few samples of this study predate the infection). The sample titles of this study are shuffled in the database, so cell type and time point are left out; the donor was told from shared clones.

CDR3 sequence: CASSDGAREQFF. The DNA sequence is TGTGCCAGCAGTGACGGGGCGCGGGAGCAGTTCTTC. The chain is made from TRBV6-5 and TRBJ2-1; the D gene could be either TRBD1 or TRBD2, each agreeing at 5 bases. The CDR3 numbers 12 residues from cysteine through phenylalanine. The CDR3 DNA has 36 bases and is translated from base 1. The germline V gene gives CDR1 as MNHEY and CDR2 as SVGAGI. V is cut by 5 bases and J by 10 bases, and the space between the germline ends is 12 bases.